Shown below are 32 T cell receptor beta chains from a single sample sequenced in a study of OX40 agonist ivuxolimab in advanced cancers. The data were produced by immunoSEQ multiplex PCR, yet TCRdb's version contains in-frame clones alone and is incomplete. Of tens of thousands of clones listed, just under 80% are singletons. The source was CD4+ or CD8+ T cells sorted from blood, collected in a trial of the OX40 agonist ivuxolimab. The receptors stem from an adult with an advanced solid tumor such as melanoma, head and neck, liver or kidney cancer.

The chain recombines TRBV29-1 with TRBJ2-7; D ambiguous. Trimming stripped 0 bases from V and 4 bases from J, with 10 bases between. The CDR3 length is 13 residues. In germline, CDR1 is SQVTM, CDR2 ANQGSEA. CDR3 sequence (DNA): TGCAGCGTTGAAGATCCAGGAGATTACGAGCAGTACTTC. This encodes CSVEDPGDYEQYF.

The V gene is TRBV5-6, the J gene TRBJ2-1; D gene uncertain. The germline gives CDR1 SGHDT, CDR2 YYEEEE. V lost 2 bases to trimming and J lost 7 bases, with 7 bases between them. CDR3 length: 12 residues. The CDR3 nucleotides are TGTGCCAGCAGCTTCTTACAGAATGAGCAGTTCTTC. Protein sequence: CASSFLQNEQFF. Combining the CDR3 with reference TRBV5-6 and TRBJ2-1 gives the whole variable domain DAGVTQSPTHLIKTRGQQVTLRCSPKSGHDTVSWYQQALGQGPQFIFQYYEEEERQRGNFPDRFSGHQFPNYSSELNVNALLLGDSALYLCASSFLQNEQFFGPGTRLTVL.

This clone was counted at least ten times. J is TRBJ1-5 and V is TRBV18, with 7 nucleotides matching TRBD1. The CDR3 has 15 residues. CDR1 is KGHSH, CDR2 LQKENI, per germline. V was clipped by 3 bases and J by 5 bases; unmatched bases: 7. CDR3 bases: TGTGCCAGCTCACCCCAACAGGGGAGGGATCAGCCCCAGCATTTT. Encoded protein: CASSPQQGRDQPQHF. The whole variable domain, filled in from reference TRBV18 and TRBJ1-5, reads NAGVMQNPRHLVRRRGQEARLRCSPMKGHSHVYWYRQLPEEGLKFMVYLQKENIIDESGMPKERFSAEFPKEGPSILRIQQVVRGDSAAYFCASSPQQGRDQPQHFGDGTRLSIL.

The V and J genes are TRBV2 and TRBJ2-1; D might be TRBD1 (5 bases). CDR1 and CDR2 (germline): SNHLY, FYNNEI. CDR3 length equals 21 residues. V dropped 7 bases and J dropped 2 bases, with 33 bases sitting between them. Written as DNA, the CDR3 is TGTGCCAGCATTGGAGATGGTCGGGCAGGGTATGAGTCGTTCCCCTACAATGAGCAGTTCTTC. Its translation: CASIGDGRAGYESFPYNEQFF.

The chain links TRBV9 to TRBJ2-7; 8 positions agree with TRBD2. The CDR3 runs 17 residues. Germline CDR1 reads SGDLS; CDR2 reads YYNGEE. V shed 3 bases, J shed 6 bases, and the junction held 17 bases outside the gene matches. The CDR3 DNA sequence: TGTGCCAGCAGCGCCCTCCCGGGGGCGGGGGGCTGGGGCGAGCAGTACTTC. It is translated as CASSALPGAGGWGEQYF.

The rearrangement links TRBV6-6 to TRBJ2-4; unclear D gene. Trimming took 6 bases from V and 0 from J, leaving 12 bases between them. The CDR3 consists of 15 residues. Germline CDR1 MNHNY, CDR2 SVGAGI (reference sequence). The CDR3 loop is CASSRYTQAKNIQYF. The CDR3 region has the DNA TGTGCCAGCAGCCGATACACGCAAGCCAAAAACATTCAGTACTTC.

V gene TRBV30 combines with J gene TRBJ2-5; TRBD2 might be the D (5 bases). Looked up from germline, CDR1 is GTSNPN and CDR2 is SVGIG (reference sequence). This CDR3 has 13 amino acids. V dropped 0 bases and J dropped 5 bases, with 10 bases sitting between them. CDR3 DNA: TGTGCCTGGAGTGTACTTCGGAGGGAGACCCAGTACTTC. Its translation is CAWSVLRRETQYF.

The chain uses TRBV11-2 and TRBJ1-2; no clear D. Germline CDR1 reads SGHAT; CDR2 reads FQNNGV. The V and J ends lost 0 bases and 7 bases respectively, with 12 bases between them. CDR3 size: 14 residues. The CDR3 reads CASSLEVPLFGYTF. The CDR3 coding sequence is TGTGCCAGCAGCTTAGAAGTGCCCCTTTTTGGCTACACCTTC.

This chain joins TRBV7-2 and TRBJ2-4; 7 bases fit TRBD1. The junction had 6 bases not matched to a gene; V was cut back by 5 bases and J by 8 bases. Germline-derived CDR1 and CDR2 are SGHTA and FQGNSA. The CDR3 has 13 residues. The CDR3 spells CASSTSQGDIQYF. The CDR3 DNA is TGTGCCAGCAGCACCTCTCAGGGGGACATTCAGTACTTC.

The chain uses TRBV15 and TRBJ2-1; D is uncertain. The V gene lost 3 bases and the J gene lost 0 bases, with 6 bases spanning the gap. Germline V gene lookup returns CDR1 LNHNV and CDR2 YYDKDF (reference sequence). The CDR3 runs 14 residues. Here the CDR3 DNA reads TGTGCCACCAGCAGCCCGAGCTCCTACAATGAGCAGTTCTTC. Its translation is CATSSPSSYNEQFF.

The CDR3 sequence: CASSSGETQYF. In DNA, the CDR3 is TGTGCCAGCAGCTCGGGAGAGACCCAGTACTTC. This sequence joins TRBV7-6 and TRBJ2-5, with unresolved D. Germline CDR1 SGHVS, CDR2 FNYEAQ. Trimming took off 4 bases at V and 4 bases at J, with 4 bases between the two ends. The CDR3 contains 11 residues.

This clone was seen a handful of times. V usage is TRBV28 and J usage is TRBJ1-5, with 7 bases lining up with TRBD1. This CDR3 is 12 amino acids long. Germline CDR1 and CDR2: MDHEN and SYDVKM. The ends lost 6 bases at V and 7 bases at J; junction bases unmatched: 3. The CDR3 bases are TGTGCCAGCAGGACAGGGCGCCAGCCCCAGCATTTT. Protein: CASRTGRQPQHF.

The V gene is TRBV15, the J gene TRBJ1-5, with no clear D. The CDR3 is made up of 14 amino acids. Trimming removed 3 bases from V and 0 bases from J, with 6 bases in between. Per the germline V gene, CDR1 is LNHNV and CDR2 is YYDKDF (reference sequence). This CDR3 is CATSSQYSNQPQHF. In DNA form, the CDR3 reads TGTGCCACCAGCAGCCAGTATAGCAATCAGCCCCAGCATTTT.

This rearrangement joins TRBV5-4 to TRBJ2-7, with 8 bases lining up with TRBD2. The CDR3 contains 18 residues. V was pared by 0 bases and J by 4 bases, with 15 bases of the junction left unmatched. Germline values: CDR1 SGHNT, CDR2 YYREEE (reference sequence). The CDR3 here is CASSLAPTRSGSGYEQYF. In nucleotides, the CDR3 is TGTGCCAGCAGCTTGGCCCCGACCCGCAGCGGGAGCGGTTACGAGCAGTACTTC. Together with reference TRBV5-4 and TRBJ2-7, the CDR3 gives the full variable domain: ETGVTQSPTHLIKTRGQQVTLRCSSQSGHNTVSWYQQALGQGPQFIFQYYREEENGRGNFPPRFSGLQFPNYSSELNVNALELDDSALYLCASSLAPTRSGSGYEQYFGPGTRLTVT.

This chain links TRBV5-1 with TRBJ2-1; possibly TRBD1 or TRBD2 for D (5 bases each). Trimming shortened V by 0 bases and J by 1 base, and 11 bases separated the two germline ends. The CDR3 contains 16 residues. Germline CDR1 reads SGHRS; CDR2 reads YFSETQ. Here the CDR3 DNA reads TGCGCCAGCAGCTTGGCACCCGGGACGTCCTACAATGAGCAGTTCTTC. Translation gives CASSLAPGTSYNEQFF.

The chain uses TRBV6-1 and TRBJ1-1; unclear D gene. CDR1 and CDR2 from the germline V gene are MNHNS and SASEGT. This CDR3 spans 13 amino acids. V was clipped by 7 bases and J by 1 base, with 10 bases between them. The CDR3 sequence: CASTRGPNTEAFF. CDR3 nucleotide sequence: TGTGCCAGCACGCGGGGTCCGAACACTGAAGCTTTCTTT.

V gene TRBV19 combines with J gene TRBJ2-5; TRBD1 agrees at 7 bases. The CDR3 contains 14 residues. V lost 5 bases and J lost 3; bases outside the gene matches: 6. Germline CDR1 LNHDA, CDR2 SQIVND (reference sequence). Here the CDR3 DNA reads TGTGCCAGTAGTCGACAGGGATTGGAAGAGACCCAGTACTTC. Protein: CASSRQGLEETQYF.

As for this clone: One end of the junction varies from germline; a read error may be responsible. The J gene is TRBJ2-5, the V gene TRBV2; 12 nucleotides line up with TRBD1. Germline V CDR1 and CDR2: SNHLY, FYNNEI. The CDR3 runs to 18 residues. The CDR3 loop reads CANSGGTGGPWGQETQYF. The DNA for the CDR3 is TGTGCCAACAGTGGGGGGACAGGGGGCCCTTGGGGCCAAGAGACCCAGTACTTC.

This clone appeared once. The chain employs TRBV5-1 and TRBJ2-1, with D perhaps assigned TRBD1 or TRBD2 (5 bases each). In germline, CDR1 is SGHRS, CDR2 YFSETQ. V was clipped by 3 bases and J by 2 bases, with 12 bases between them. The CDR3 sequence is 15 residues long. The DNA of the CDR3 is TGCGCCAGCAGCTGGGACGACTCCACCTACAATGAGCAGTTCTTC. It is translated as CASSWDDSTYNEQFF.

The chain joins TRBV7-3 to TRBJ2-3; D perhaps matches TRBD1 (6 bases). The CDR3 extends over 16 amino acids. The germline gives CDR1 SGHTA, CDR2 FQGTGA. V shed 5 bases and J shed 1 base, with 16 bases lying between them. The CDR3 DNA sequence: TGTGCCAGCAGCCTTCAGAACAGGGTTGGCACAGATACGCAGTATTTT. This sequence encodes CASSLQNRVGTDTQYF.

V and J are TRBV5-8 and TRBJ2-1; D might be TRBD1 (5 bases). Germline CDR1 reads SGHTS; CDR2 reads YDEGEE. V lost 4 bases and J 10 bases, leaving 15 bases between the germline ends. CDR3 length equals 13 residues. The CDR3 DNA reads TGTGCCAGCAGCCTCTCAGGGTCAAGGGAGCAGTTCTTC. Its protein product is CASSLSGSREQFF.

This clone has only a few counts. This chain joins TRBV9 and TRBJ1-1; possible D gene TRBD1, 6 bases. V was cut by 5 bases and J by 7 bases, with 18 bases left in between. The CDR3 totals 14 residues. CDR1 is SGDLS, CDR2 YYNGEE, per germline. CDR3 coding DNA: TGTGCCAGCAGTGCGGGACACGGTGAGCGTGAAGCTTTCTTT. Its protein product is CASSAGHGEREAFF. Together with reference TRBV9 and TRBJ1-1, the CDR3 gives the full variable domain: DSGVTQTPKHLITATGQRVTLRCSPRSGDLSVYWYQQSLDQGLQFLIQYYNGEERAKGNILERFSAQQFPDLHSELNLSSLELGDSALYFCASSAGHGEREAFFGQGTRLTVV.

V gene TRBV5-8 combines with J gene TRBJ2-1; 11 bases are shared with TRBD1. The CDR3 loop spans 15 amino acids. The J segment lost 6 bases and the V segment lost 2 bases, leaving 4 bases of the junction unmatched. The germline CDR1 and CDR2 sequences are SGHTS and YDEGEE. For the CDR3, the DNA is TGTGCCAGCAGCTTTGGGACAGGGGGAGTCAATGAGCAGTTCTTC. Protein product: CASSFGTGGVNEQFF. Drawing the rest from reference TRBV5-8 and TRBJ2-1, the complete variable domain is EAGVTQSPTHLIKTRGQQATLRCSPISGHTSVYWYQQALGLGLQFLLWYDEGEERNRGNFPPRFSGRQFPNYSSELNVNALELEDSALYLCASSFGTGGVNEQFFGPGTRLTVL.

This clone was seen just once. The CDR3 loop is CASRPGGQVDIQYF. CDR3 in DNA: TGTGCCAGCAGACCAGGAGGACAGGTGGACATTCAGTACTTC. The chain links TRBV28 to TRBJ2-4; 7 nucleotides align to TRBD1. CDR1 is MDHEN, CDR2 SYDVKM, per germline. V dropped 6 bases and J dropped 8; count of bases not matched to a gene: 10. This CDR3 is built from 14 residues.

This chain links TRBV5-1 with TRBJ2-7; D is uncertain. The CDR3 contains 15 residues. Trimming cost V 0 bases and J 3 bases, with 13 bases left between them. Germline V CDR1 and CDR2: SGHRS, YFSETQ. DNA for the CDR3: TGCGCCAGCAGCTTGGGCAGTGGCCTCCTCTACGAGCAGTACTTC. Translated, it gives CASSLGSGLLYEQYF.

The chain recombines TRBV19 with TRBJ2-7; TRBD1 matches 11 bases. The J segment lost 7 bases and the V segment lost 4 bases, leaving 9 bases of the junction unmatched. In germline, CDR1 is LNHDA, CDR2 SQIVND (reference sequence). The CDR3 sequence is 15 residues long. The CDR3 nucleotides are TGTGCCAGTAGTAAATGGACAGGGGGCTCTTGGGAGCAGTACTTC. Residues: CASSKWTGGSWEQYF.

The rearrangement joins TRBV2 to TRBJ1-5; D is unresolved. V dropped 7 bases and J dropped 0 bases, with 10 bases sitting between them. The CDR3 has 14 residues. Germline CDR1 SNHLY, CDR2 FYNNEI. The CDR3 region is CASTRLNSNQPQHF. The CDR3 nucleotides read TGTGCCAGCACAAGGCTGAATAGCAATCAGCCCCAGCATTTT.

This clone was counted only a few times. This sequence joins TRBV5-4 and TRBJ2-1; TRBD1 might be the D (5 bases). V was trimmed by 0 bases and J by 8 bases, leaving 15 bases between them. CDR1 is SGHNT, CDR2 YYREEE, per germline (reference sequence). The CDR3 has 15 residues. The chain's CDR3 is CASSLDRGYLDEQFF. In DNA form, the CDR3 reads TGTGCCAGCAGCTTGGATAGGGGATATTTGGATGAGCAGTTCTTC.

This chain links TRBV2 with TRBJ1-5; the match to TRBD1 covers 7 bases. This CDR3 is 14 amino acids long. Trimming cost V 5 bases and J 5 bases; bases outside gene matches: 6. CDR1 and CDR2 (germline): SNHLY, FYNNEI. The CDR3 spells CASSPQGYHQPQHF. In DNA form, the CDR3 reads TGTGCCAGCAGTCCACAGGGGTATCATCAGCCCCAGCATTTT.

The rearrangement links TRBV5-4 to TRBJ1-5; D not resolved. Deletions cut 2 bases from V and 2 bases from J, with 2 bases between. Germline V gives CDR1 SGHNT, CDR2 YYREEE (reference sequence). CDR3 size: 12 residues. The CDR3 DNA reads TGTGCCAGCAGCTTTCGCAATCAGCCCCAGCATTTT. It specifies CASSFRNQPQHF.

The V gene is TRBV6-1, the J gene TRBJ1-5, with D tentatively TRBD1 (6 bases). The germline CDR1 and CDR2 sequences are MNHNS and SASEGT. The CDR3 consists of 15 residues. V was shortened by 9 bases and J by 2 bases, with 17 bases between the two germline ends. CDR3 in DNA: TGTGCCAGTATAGGGGGGGGAAAAGGCAATCAGCCCCAGCATTTT. Amino acids: CASIGGGKGNQPQHF.

The chain links TRBV30 to TRBJ1-6; a possible D gene is TRBD1 (6 bases). CDR1 and CDR2 (germline): GTSNPN, SVGIG (reference sequence). This CDR3 is built from 15 residues. V lost 2 bases and J 7 bases, leaving 15 bases between the germline ends. Here the CDR3 DNA reads TGTGCCTGGAGTCTCCACCGGACAGCCAATTCACCCCTCCACTTT. The encoded protein is CAWSLHRTANSPLHF.